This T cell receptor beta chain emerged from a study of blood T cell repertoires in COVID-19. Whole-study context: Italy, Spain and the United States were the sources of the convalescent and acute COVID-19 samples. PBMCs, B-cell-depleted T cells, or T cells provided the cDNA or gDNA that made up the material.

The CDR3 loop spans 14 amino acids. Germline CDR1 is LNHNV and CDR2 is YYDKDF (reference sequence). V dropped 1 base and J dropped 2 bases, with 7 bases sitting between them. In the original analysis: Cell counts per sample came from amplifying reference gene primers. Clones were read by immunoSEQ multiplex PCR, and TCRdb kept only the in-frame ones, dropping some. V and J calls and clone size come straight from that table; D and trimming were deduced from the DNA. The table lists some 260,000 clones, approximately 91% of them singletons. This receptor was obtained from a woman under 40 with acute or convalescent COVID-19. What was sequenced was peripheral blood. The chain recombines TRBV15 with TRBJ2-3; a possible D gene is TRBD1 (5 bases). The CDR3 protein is CATSRGQPTDTQYF. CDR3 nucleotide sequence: TGTGCCACCAGCAGAGGACAGCCCACAGATACGCAGTATTTT. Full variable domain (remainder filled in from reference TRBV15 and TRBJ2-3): DAMVIQNPRYQVTQFGKPVTLSCSQTLNHNVMYWYQQKSSQAPKLLFHYYDKDFNNEADTPDNFQSRRPNTSFCFLDIRSPGLGDTAMYLCATSRGQPTDTQYFGPGTRLTVL.